One T cell receptor beta chain is described in this entry. The CDR3 loop spans 12 amino acids. Germline V gene sequence: CDR1 SGHTA, CDR2 FQGNSA. Trimming left V 3 bases short and J 8 bases short, with 10 bases between. This specimen comes from a study of OX40 agonist ivuxolimab in advanced cancers. Profiled with immunoSEQ multiplex PCR; TCRdb holds only in-frame clones, not every one. The sample has approximately 70,000 clones, under 90% seen once. The TCR originated in an adult with an advanced solid tumor such as melanoma, head and neck, liver or kidney cancer. The sample in question was CD4+ or CD8+ T cells sorted from blood, obtained in a trial of the OX40 agonist ivuxolimab. This chain uses TRBV7-2 with TRBJ1-2, with D unclear. CDR3 loop: CASSFGVGGYTF. Here the CDR3 DNA reads TGTGCCAGCAGCTTCGGGGTCGGCGGCTACACCTTC.